The clone carrying this T cell receptor beta chain was seen just once. CDR1 MNHNS and CDR2 SASEGT come from the germline V gene. The CDR3 loop spans 15 amino acids. The V end lost 1 base, the J end lost 0 bases, and 7 bases lay between the germline ends. The sample originates from a study of control samples from healthy donors and cancer patients. Assay used: immunoSEQ multiplex PCR; TCRdb lists only in-frame clones, some missing. Here the sample spans approximately 130,000 clones, more than 70% being singletons. This sequence originates from a man aged 45-65 years in good health. Sequencing input: blood. The chain is built from TRBV6-1 and TRBJ1-5; maybe TRBD1 (5 bases). The CDR3 DNA reads TGTGCCAGCAGTGAAGACGGGGGTAGCAATCAGCCCCAGCATTTT. This codes for CASSEDGGSNQPQHF.